Listed here are 10 T cell receptor beta chains from one sample, sequenced in a study of blood T cell repertoires in COVID-19. The data were produced by immunoSEQ multiplex PCR, yet TCRdb's version contains in-frame clones alone and is incomplete. This sample yields more than 95,000 clones, of which 81% are seen a single time; more than 8% belongs to the top ten. The sample was peripheral blood. The receptors originated from a woman between 70 and 85 years old with acute or convalescent COVID-19.

This rearrangement joins TRBV6-5 to TRBJ2-7; 11 nucleotides line up with TRBD2. Germline V gene data show CDR1 as MNHEY and CDR2 as SVGAGI. The CDR3 is 15 residues long. The trim removed 4 bases at V and 3 bases at J, leaving 5 bases unmatched. CDR3 sequence reads: CASSSTSGTIYEQYF. As DNA, the CDR3 is TGTGCCAGCAGTTCGACTAGCGGGACAATCTACGAGCAGTACTTC.

The chain carries TRBV5-4 and TRBJ2-3; D is possibly TRBD2 (6 bases). Germline CDR1 reads SGHNT; CDR2 reads YYREEE (reference sequence). This CDR3 has 15 amino acids. Trimming removed 2 bases at V and 4 bases at J, with 14 bases between. The CDR3 DNA reads as TGTGCCAGCAGCTTTGTCGGGAGTCAGGCAGATACGCAGTATTTT. This gives the protein CASSFVGSQADTQYF. The variable domain in full, completed from reference TRBV5-4 and TRBJ2-3, reads ETGVTQSPTHLIKTRGQQVTLRCSSQSGHNTVSWYQQALGQGPQFIFQYYREEENGRGNFPPRFSGLQFPNYSSELNVNALELDDSALYLCASSFVGSQADTQYFGPGTRLTVL.

V usage is TRBV30 and J usage is TRBJ1-2; no clear D. With 0 bases removed from V and 0 bases from J, the gap between germline ends came to 8 bases. The CDR3 sequence is 14 residues long. Germline V gene data show CDR1 as GTSNPN and CDR2 as SVGIG (reference sequence). CDR3: CAWSVYSANYGYTF. The CDR3 DNA follows: TGTGCCTGGAGTGTCTACTCTGCTAACTATGGCTACACCTTC. Full variable domain (missing parts from reference TRBV30 and TRBJ1-2): SQTIHQWPATLVQPVGSPLSLECTVEGTSNPNLYWYRQAAGRGLQLLFYSVGIGQISSEVPQNLSASRPQDRQFILSSKKLLLSDSGFYLCAWSVYSANYGYTFGSGTRLTVV.

The genes are TRBV11-2 and TRBJ1-2; no clear D gene. Germline CDR1 reads SGHAT; CDR2 reads FQNNGV. CDR3 length: 12 residues. Trimming shortened V by 5 bases and J by 1 base, and 5 bases separated the two germline ends. The CDR3 loop is CASSGSNYGYTF. The CDR3 nucleotides read TGTGCCAGCAGCGGTAGTAACTATGGCTACACCTTC.

The V gene is TRBV30, the J gene TRBJ1-1, with 8 bases lining up with TRBD1. With 6 bases clipped from V and 11 bases from J, the junction kept 5 bases outside the gene matches. In germline, CDR1 is GTSNPN, CDR2 SVGIG (reference sequence). There are 10 residues in the CDR3. In DNA, the CDR3 is TGTGCCTGCGGACAGGGTAAGGCTTTCTTT. This translates into CACGQGKAFF. The whole variable domain, filled in from reference TRBV30 and TRBJ1-1, reads SQTIHQWPATLVQPVGSPLSLECTVEGTSNPNLYWYRQAAGRGLQLLFYSVGIGQISSEVPQNLSASRPQDRQFILSSKKLLLSDSGFYLCACGQGKAFFGQGTRLTVV.

The V call is TRBV3-1 (or the pseudogene TRBV3-2), the J call TRBJ2-3; TRBD1 might be the D (6 bases). Between the trimmed V and J ends, which lost 0 bases and 6 bases, there was a span of 22 bases. CDR1 and CDR2 (germline): LGHDT, YNNKEL (reference sequence). CDR3 length equals 18 residues. This CDR3 is CASSQDLWARGAVDTQYF. DNA of the CDR3: TGTGCCAGCAGCCAAGATCTTTGGGCCAGGGGCGCAGTGGATACGCAGTATTTT.

The count of this clone is one. The chain combines TRBV19 with TRBJ2-2, with 12 bases matching TRBD2. Trimming at V came to 3 bases and at J to 3 bases, leaving 8 bases not matched to a gene. Germline V CDR1 and CDR2: LNHDA, SQIVND (reference sequence). The CDR3 has 18 residues. This CDR3 is CASSIAASGGADTGELFF. As DNA, the CDR3 is TGTGCCAGTAGTATCGCGGCTAGCGGGGGGGCGGACACCGGGGAGCTGTTTTTT.

This chain connects TRBV30 to TRBJ2-5; 16 bases map to TRBD2. The trim removed 3 bases at V and 4 bases at J, leaving 5 bases unmatched. This CDR3 region has 16 residues. The germline gives CDR1 GTSNPN, CDR2 SVGIG (reference sequence). CDR3: CAWSLGTSGRAETQYF. CDR3 sequence (DNA): TGTGCCTGGAGCCTAGGGACTAGCGGGAGGGCAGAGACCCAGTACTTC.

This clone was detected a few times. The chain is built from TRBV7-9 and TRBJ2-7; 8 nucleotides match TRBD1. After removal of 3 bases from V and 2 bases from J, the junction contained 3 bases not matched to a gene. This CDR3 has 14 amino acids. Looked up from germline, CDR1 is SEHNR and CDR2 is FQNEAQ (reference sequence). The CDR3 is CASSLDRVPYEQYF. The DNA for the CDR3 is TGTGCCAGCAGCTTGGACAGGGTGCCCTACGAGCAGTACTTC.

The chain employs TRBV5-5 and TRBJ2-5; possible D gene TRBD1, 6 bases. With 5 bases removed from V and 2 bases from J, the gap between germline ends came to 13 bases. Germline loops: CDR1 SGHKS, CDR2 YYEKEE (reference sequence). There are 14 residues in the CDR3. CDR3 in DNA: TGTGCCAGCAGTTCCGCTGGACAGCAAGAGACCCAGTACTTC. It encodes CASSSAGQQETQYF.